The 21 T cell receptor beta chains presented below share a single source sample, sequenced in a study of beta chain features in type 1 diabetes. Study-wide points: All four CD4+ subsets of Type 1 diabetes patients contained TCRB CDR3s that were moderately but significantly shorter.

The authors reverse transcribed all of the isolated RNA, so sequencing captured expressed TCRB transcripts. Here immunoSEQ multiplex PCR was the method, and the copy in TCRdb shows in-frame clones only, minus some. The top ten hold approximately 0.042% of the sample, which has about 660,000 clones, around an eighth seen once. The antigens for these receptors are not known. Input material: naive CD4+ T cells from blood. These receptors were collected from a man in his late teens or twenties with type 1 diabetes.

This rearrangement joins TRBV7-2 to TRBJ2-3; D unresolved. Trimming shortened V by 0 bases and J by 4 bases, and 11 bases separated the two germline ends. This CDR3 spans 15 amino acids. Germline V gives CDR1 SGHTA, CDR2 FQGNSA. The CDR3 is CASSLAPSGADTQYF. CDR3 DNA sequence: TGTGCCAGCAGCTTAGCCCCATCTGGGGCAGATACGCAGTATTTT.

This sequence joins TRBV6-5 and TRBJ2-7; 7 bases align to TRBD1. Per the germline V gene, CDR1 is MNHEY and CDR2 is SVGAGI. The trim removed 4 bases at V and 1 base at J, leaving 7 bases unmatched. This CDR3 contains 15 residues. DNA for the CDR3: TGTGCCAGCAGTTCCCTCCGCAGGGGGTCCTACGAGCAGTACTTC. Amino acid sequence: CASSSLRRGSYEQYF.

This chain links TRBV19 with TRBJ2-6; no reliable D call. The CDR3 consists of 12 residues. Germline V gene data show CDR1 as LNHDA and CDR2 as SQIVND (reference sequence). V lost 9 bases and J 3 bases, leaving 6 bases between the germline ends. CDR3 nucleotide sequence: TGTGCCAGCTCCGTTGGGGCCAACGTCCTGACTTTC. This encodes CASSVGANVLTF.

V is TRBV7-9 and J is TRBJ2-7; TRBD2 matches 11 bases. The germline V gene has CDR1 SEHNR and CDR2 FQNEAQ (reference sequence). CDR3 size: 14 residues. With V trimmed by 5 bases and J by 3 bases, 3 bases remained unmatched. The CDR3, as DNA: TGTGCCAGCAGCCCTGGGACTAGCGGCTACGAGCAGTACTTC. Translated, it gives CASSPGTSGYEQYF. The entire variable domain, with the rest obtained from reference TRBV7-9 and TRBJ2-7, is as follows: DTGVSQNPRHKITKRGQNVTFRCDPISEHNRLYWYRQTLGQGPEFLTYFQNEAQLEKSRLLSDRFSAERPKGSFSTLEIQRTEQGDSAMYLCASSPGTSGYEQYFGPGTRLTVT.

This clone showed up just once. The chain is built from TRBV6-5 and TRBJ1-1; perhaps TRBD1 as D (6 bases). Germline-derived CDR1 and CDR2 are MNHEY and SVGAGI. Trimming stripped 6 bases from V and 11 bases from J, with 19 bases between. The CDR3 runs 13 residues. The CDR3 DNA is TGTGCCAGCAGCCGGAACAGGGTAATGGGCGCTTTCTTT. It is translated as CASSRNRVMGAFF.

The chain combines TRBV2 with TRBJ2-1; D is unclear. V was clipped by 7 bases and J by 1 base, with 11 bases between them. The germline gives CDR1 SNHLY, CDR2 FYNNEI. The CDR3 is made up of 14 amino acids. For the CDR3, the DNA is TGTGCCAGCACCGGCCCTGGGTCCTACAATGAGCAGTTCTTC. It translates to CASTGPGSYNEQFF. Combining the CDR3 with reference TRBV2 and TRBJ2-1 gives the whole variable domain EPEVTQTPSHQVTQMGQEVILRCVPISNHLYFYWYRQILGQKVEFLVSFYNNEISEKSEIFDDQFSVERPDGSNFTLKIRSTKLEDSAMYFCASTGPGSYNEQFFGPGTRLTVL.

V gene TRBV7-2 combines with J gene TRBJ2-7, with TRBD2 matching over 14 bases. J was trimmed by 4 bases and V by 4 bases; bases with no gene match: 3. The germline CDR1 and CDR2 sequences are SGHTA and FQGNSA. The CDR3 totals 15 residues. CDR3 in DNA: TGTGCCAGCAGCTCCCGGACTAGCGGGAGGTACGAGCAGTACTTC. The encoded protein is CASSSRTSGRYEQYF.

The table lists this clone with a few counts. The rearrangement links TRBV6-1 to TRBJ2-1, with 11 bases identical to TRBD2. The CDR3 extends over 16 amino acids. Germline CDR1 MNHNS, CDR2 SASEGT. V lost 4 bases and J lost 4; bases outside the gene matches: 6. Here the CDR3 reads CASSVTSGRGYNEQFF. CDR3 bases: TGTGCCAGCAGTGTTACTAGCGGGAGAGGATACAATGAGCAGTTCTTC.

The table lists this clone with a few counts. The J gene is TRBJ2-4, the V gene TRBV21-1; the table's D call TRBD2 went unverified against the DNA. TRBV21-1 is classified as a pseudogene. This CDR3 is 13 amino acids long. The CDR3 DNA reads TGTGCCAGCAGCTCCAGTACGGGGGACATTCAGTACTTC. Its translation: CASSSSTGDIQYF.

The table lists this clone with a few counts. The chain uses TRBV5-6 and TRBJ2-1, with D perhaps matching TRBD1 (6 bases). V was pared by 1 base and J by 5 bases, with 13 bases between. This CDR3 has 15 residues. CDR1 and CDR2 from the germline V gene are SGHDT and YYEEEE. CDR3 residues: CASSLWTDFNNEQFF. The CDR3, as DNA: TGTGCCAGCAGCTTGTGGACAGACTTCAACAATGAGCAGTTCTTC.

This clone came up a few times. V and J are TRBV23-1 and TRBJ2-7; 8 positions match TRBD1. TRBV23-1 is noted as an ORF with a role that remains uncertain. The CDR3 spans 13 residues. J was trimmed by 6 bases and V by 4 bases; bases with no gene match: 5. The CDR3 DNA follows: TGCGCCAGCAGTCCGAGACAGGGGATCGAGCAGTACTTC. Protein sequence: CASSPRQGIEQYF.

V and J are TRBV7-2 and TRBJ2-2; D is uncertain. From germline, CDR1 is SGHTA and CDR2 FQGNSA. Trimming pared 0 bases from V and 1 base from J, leaving 9 bases between. The CDR3 sequence is 16 residues long. The CDR3 spells CASSLAGTLNTGELFF. CDR3 DNA: TGTGCCAGCAGCTTAGCTGGAACTCTGAACACCGGGGAGCTGTTTTTT.

This clone was seen only a few times. This same CDR3 is encoded by further DNA sequences in the sample. The V gene is TRBV28, the J gene TRBJ1-1; D gene uncertain. V was cut by 5 bases and J by 0 bases, with 4 bases left in between. The CDR3 is 12 amino acids. CDR1 is MDHEN and CDR2 is SYDVKM in the germline V gene. The CDR3 coding sequence is TGTGCCAGCAGTAGTATGAACACTGAAGCTTTCTTT. Amino acids: CASSSMNTEAFF.

This chain joins TRBV6-5 and TRBJ1-5; D not certain. Germline values: CDR1 MNHEY, CDR2 SVGAGI. Trimming cost V 1 base and J 7 bases, with 11 bases left between them. This CDR3 is 14 amino acids long. CDR3 in amino acids: CASSYLGSGQPQHF. Here the CDR3 DNA reads TGTGCCAGCAGTTACTTGGGGTCGGGCCAGCCCCAGCATTTT.

The chain uses TRBV5-1 and TRBJ1-5; D is unclear. The CDR3 is 14 residues long. Germline V gene data show CDR1 as SGHRS and CDR2 as YFSETQ. With 1 base removed from V and 2 bases from J, the gap between germline ends came to 7 bases. CDR3 DNA: TGCGCCAGCAGCTTGACAGCTGGCAATCAGCCCCAGCATTTT. Encoded protein: CASSLTAGNQPQHF.

The J gene is TRBJ1-2, the V gene TRBV7-2; the match to TRBD1 covers 10 bases. The CDR3 sequence is 14 residues long. Germline CDR1 SGHTA, CDR2 FQGNSA. Germline trimming cut 5 bases from V and 6 bases from J; bases unmatched to any gene: 6. The chain's CDR3 is CASSPDRGRNGYTF. CDR3 bases: TGTGCCAGCAGCCCCGACAGGGGGCGGAATGGCTACACCTTC.

This chain uses TRBV11-1 with TRBJ1-6; D unclear. This CDR3 contains 16 residues. Trimming left V 1 base short and J 0 bases short, with 7 bases between. Germline CDR1 and CDR2: SGHAT and FQDESV (reference sequence). DNA for the CDR3: TGTGCCAGCAGCTTAGGGAAGAGCTCCTATAATTCACCCCTCCACTTT. It is translated as CASSLGKSSYNSPLHF. Variable domain in full (rest from reference TRBV11-1 and TRBJ1-6): EAEVAQSPRYKITEKSQAVAFWCDPISGHATLYWYRQILGQGPELLVQFQDESVVDDSQLPKDRFSAERLKGVDSTLKIQPAELGDSAMYLCASSLGKSSYNSPLHFGNGTRLTVT.

The V gene is TRBV29-1, the J gene TRBJ1-1; TRBD1 might be the D (6 bases). The V gene's germline CDR1 is SQVTM and CDR2 ANQGSEA. This CDR3 is 12 amino acids long. The germline V and J ends were trimmed by 4 bases and 7 bases, with 13 bases remaining between them. The CDR3, as DNA: TGCAGCGTTGCCCCAGGGGCTGGTGAAGCTTTCTTT. Translated: CSVAPGAGEAFF.

This clone was observed a handful of times. This chain connects TRBV15 to TRBJ2-2; D is tentatively TRBD1 or TRBD2 (6 bases each). The CDR3 extends over 14 amino acids. The V end was cut by 2 bases, the J end by 7 bases, with 11 bases between. Germline loops: CDR1 LNHNV, CDR2 YYDKDF (reference sequence). For the CDR3, the DNA is TGTGCCACCAGCAGACAGGGGAGGTACGGGGAGCTGTTTTTT. It is translated as CATSRQGRYGELFF.

This clone was counted a few times. The J gene is TRBJ2-2, the V gene TRBV9, with 7 positions matching TRBD1. The CDR3 runs to 16 residues. Germline V gene sequence: CDR1 SGDLS, CDR2 YYNGEE. Germline trimming cut 1 base from V and 3 bases from J; bases unmatched to any gene: 6. As DNA, the CDR3 is TGTGCCAGCAGCGTACTTGACAGGGTATACACCGGGGAGCTGTTTTTT. This sequence encodes CASSVLDRVYTGELFF.

The chain joins TRBV10-2 to TRBJ1-1, with D possibly TRBD1 on 6 matching bases. Trimming cost V 7 bases and J 4 bases, with 13 bases left between them. CDR3 length equals 13 residues. Germline assignment: CDR1 WSHSY and CDR2 SAAADI. CDR3 sequence: CASIQGLGTEAFF. CDR3 nucleotide sequence: TGCGCCAGCATACAGGGCTTAGGCACTGAAGCTTTCTTT.